This is a list of T cell receptor beta chains from one sample in a study of early stage breast cancer tumors. The method was immunoSEQ multiplex PCR; TCRdb's version includes in-frame clones alone and lacks a portion of them. This sample has tens of thousands of clones, with over 80% found just once. Sequencing input: blood. These receptor sequences come from a person aged 70 to 80 with breast cancer. Both conserved end residues are part of each CDR3. Fields, in order: J gene, V gene, clone size, D gene, CDR3 DNA, CDR3 protein. The D gene is left open where the match is weak. A clone size is listed for some rows: how often the clone was seen (once, few, many), or a class if it is expanded.

>TRBJ1-4|TRBV9|.|.
TGTGCCAGCAGCGACCACTCCGGGACACAGATTGAAAAACTGTTTTTT
CASSDHSGTQIEKLFF
>TRBJ2-5|TRBV19|.|.
TGTGCCAGTAGGGATAGTGGGGCGAGTGAGACCCAGTACTTC
CASRDSGASETQYF
>TRBJ1-5|TRBV6-5|.|TRBD1
TGTGCCAGCGCCAGGACAGGGGCCATGGGTCAGCCCCAGCATTTT
CASARTGAMGQPQHF
>TRBJ2-7|TRBV6-1|once|.
TGTGCCAGCAGTGTGACAGGCGGTAGACCCTACGAGCAGTACTTC
CASSVTGGRPYEQYF
>TRBJ1-5|TRBV30|.|TRBD1
TGTGCCTGGAGTGTAACAGGGGATCAGCCCCAGCATTTT
CAWSVTGDQPQHF
>TRBJ1-1|TRBV27|.|.
TGTGCCAGCAGTGGGGCCAGCACAGGGTTAGAGGCTTTCTTT
CASSGASTGLEAFF
>TRBJ2-7|TRBV10-1|.|.
TGCGCCAGCAGCGACGGGGGGCCCACCTACGAGCAGTACTTC
CASSDGGPTYEQYF
>TRBJ1-5|TRBV2|.|TRBD1
TGTGCCAGCAATGGACAGGGTAGGGATCAGCCCCAGCATTTT
CASNGQGRDQPQHF
>TRBJ1-5|TRBV7-9|.|.
TGTGCCAGCAGCTTATCGGGGGGGGATCAGCCCCAGCATTTT
CASSLSGGDQPQHF
>TRBJ1-2|TRBV7-8|few|TRBD1
TGTGCCAGCAGCGCAGACCAGGGGGCCTATGGCTACACCTTC
CASSADQGAYGYTF
>TRBJ1-5|TRBV7-8|once|.
TGTGCCAGCAGCTTACAGGCCTCCGGCAATCAGCCCCAGCATTTT
CASSLQASGNQPQHF
>TRBJ2-5|TRBV5-4|.|TRBD1
TGTGCCAGCAGCGAACAGGGGCCTCAAGAGACCCAGTACTTC
CASSEQGPQETQYF
>TRBJ2-5|TRBV19|.|.
TGTGCCAGTAGTATAGGGGGGGTTGAGGAGACCCAGTACTTC
CASSIGGVEETQYF
>TRBJ1-2|TRBV6-4|.|.
TGTGCCAGCAGTGGGGCCTATGGCTACACCTTC
CASSGAYGYTF
>TRBJ1-5|TRBV30|.|.
TGTGCCTGGAGTGTAGAACTCGGGCAGCCCCAGCATTTT
CAWSVELGQPQHF
>TRBJ2-3|TRBV7-8|.|.
TGTGCCAGCAGCTTAGCGCAGGAAGATACGCAGTATTTT
CASSLAQEDTQYF